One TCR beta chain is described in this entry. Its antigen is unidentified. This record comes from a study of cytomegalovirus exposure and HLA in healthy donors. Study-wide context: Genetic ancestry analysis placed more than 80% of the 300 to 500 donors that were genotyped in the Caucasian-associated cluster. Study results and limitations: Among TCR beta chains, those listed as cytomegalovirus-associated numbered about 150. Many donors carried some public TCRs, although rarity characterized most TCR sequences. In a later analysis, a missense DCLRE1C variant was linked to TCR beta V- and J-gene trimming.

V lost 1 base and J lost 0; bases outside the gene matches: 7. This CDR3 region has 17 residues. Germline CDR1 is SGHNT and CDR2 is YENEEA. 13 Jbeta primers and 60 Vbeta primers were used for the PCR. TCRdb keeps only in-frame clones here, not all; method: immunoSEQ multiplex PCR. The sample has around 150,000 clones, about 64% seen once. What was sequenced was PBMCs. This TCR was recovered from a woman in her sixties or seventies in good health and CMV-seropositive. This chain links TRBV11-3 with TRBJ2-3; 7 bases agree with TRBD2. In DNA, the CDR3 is TGTGCCAGCAGCTTAGGGGCTAGCGGTTCTAGCACAGATACGCAGTATTTT. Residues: CASSLGASGSSTDTQYF.